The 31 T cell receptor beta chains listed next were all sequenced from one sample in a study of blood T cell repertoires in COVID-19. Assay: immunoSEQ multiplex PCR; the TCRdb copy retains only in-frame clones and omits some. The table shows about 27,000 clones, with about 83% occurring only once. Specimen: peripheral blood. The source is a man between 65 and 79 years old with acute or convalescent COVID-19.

The CDR3 protein is CASSQDSNSYEQYF. CDR3 coding DNA: TGTGCCAGCAGCCAAGACAGTAACTCCTACGAGCAGTACTTC. The rearrangement uses TRBV3-1 (or the pseudogene TRBV3-2) and TRBJ2-7; D is ambiguous. V lost 0 bases to trimming and J lost 0 bases, with 6 bases between them. This CDR3 is 14 amino acids long. The germline gives CDR1 LGHDT, CDR2 YNNKEL (reference sequence).

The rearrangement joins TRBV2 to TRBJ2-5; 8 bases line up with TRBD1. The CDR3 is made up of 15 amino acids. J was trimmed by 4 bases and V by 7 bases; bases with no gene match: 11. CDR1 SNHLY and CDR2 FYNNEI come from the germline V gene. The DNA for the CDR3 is TGTGCCAGCAAGGCGACAGGGGTCAGGGGAGAGACCCAGTACTTC. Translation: CASKATGVRGETQYF.

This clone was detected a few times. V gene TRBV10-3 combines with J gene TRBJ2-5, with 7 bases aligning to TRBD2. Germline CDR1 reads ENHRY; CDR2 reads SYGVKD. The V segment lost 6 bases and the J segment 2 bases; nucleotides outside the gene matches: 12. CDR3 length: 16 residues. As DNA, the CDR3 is TGTGCCATCAGAGGAGGGAGGGGCGTCGGACAAGAGACCCAGTACTTC. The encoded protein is CAIRGGRGVGQETQYF.

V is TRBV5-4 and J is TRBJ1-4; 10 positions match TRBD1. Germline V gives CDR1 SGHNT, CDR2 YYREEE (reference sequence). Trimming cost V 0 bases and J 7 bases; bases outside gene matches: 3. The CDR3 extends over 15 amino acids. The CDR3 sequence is CASSLAGQGVEKLFF. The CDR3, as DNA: TGTGCCAGCAGCTTGGCAGGACAGGGGGTTGAAAAACTGTTTTTT.

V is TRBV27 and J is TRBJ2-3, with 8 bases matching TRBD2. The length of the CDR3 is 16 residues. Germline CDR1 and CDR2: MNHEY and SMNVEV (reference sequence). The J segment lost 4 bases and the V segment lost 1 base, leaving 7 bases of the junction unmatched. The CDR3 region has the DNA TGTGCCAGCAGTTTATTTGATAGCGGGATCTCAGATACGCAGTATTTT. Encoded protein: CASSLFDSGISDTQYF.

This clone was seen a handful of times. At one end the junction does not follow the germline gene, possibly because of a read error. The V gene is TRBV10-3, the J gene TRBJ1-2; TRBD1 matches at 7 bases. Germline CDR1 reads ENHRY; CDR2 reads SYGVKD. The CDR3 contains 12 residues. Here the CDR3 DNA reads TGTGCCATCAGTGAGTCGACGGTAGACAGGGCCTTC. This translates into CAISESTVDRAF.

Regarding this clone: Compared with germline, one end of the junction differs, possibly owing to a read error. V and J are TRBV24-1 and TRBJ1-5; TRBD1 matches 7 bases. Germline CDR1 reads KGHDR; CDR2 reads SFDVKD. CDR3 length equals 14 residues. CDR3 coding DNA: TGTGCCACCAGTGATCGACAGGGCAAGCAGCCCCAGCATTTT. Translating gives CATSDRQGKQPQHF.

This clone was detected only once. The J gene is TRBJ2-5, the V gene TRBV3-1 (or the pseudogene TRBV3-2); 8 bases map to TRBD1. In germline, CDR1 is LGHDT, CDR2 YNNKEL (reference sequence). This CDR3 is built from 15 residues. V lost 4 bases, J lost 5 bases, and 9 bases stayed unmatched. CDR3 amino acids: CASSPTRGLMETQYF. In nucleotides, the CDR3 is TGTGCCAGCAGCCCTACCAGGGGGCTCATGGAGACCCAGTACTTC.

The chain's CDR3 is CASSQVPGQGHAYEQYF. The CDR3 nucleotides are TGCGCCAGCAGCCAAGTCCCGGGACAGGGGCATGCCTACGAGCAGTACTTC. The J gene is TRBJ2-7, the V gene TRBV4-1; 10 positions agree with TRBD1. Trimming removed 1 base from V and 2 bases from J; junction bases left unmatched: 8. Germline-derived CDR1 and CDR2 are MGHRA and YSYEKL. The CDR3 consists of 17 residues.

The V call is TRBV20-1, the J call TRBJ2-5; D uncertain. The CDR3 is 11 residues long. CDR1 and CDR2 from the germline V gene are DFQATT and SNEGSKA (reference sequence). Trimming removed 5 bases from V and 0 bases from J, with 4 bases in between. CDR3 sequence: CSASDQETQYF. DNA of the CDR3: TGCAGTGCTTCGGACCAAGAGACCCAGTACTTC.

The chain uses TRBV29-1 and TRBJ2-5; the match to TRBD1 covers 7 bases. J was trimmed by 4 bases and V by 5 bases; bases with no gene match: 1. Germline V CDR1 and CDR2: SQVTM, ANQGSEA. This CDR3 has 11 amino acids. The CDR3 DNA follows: TGCAGCGTTTCAGGGGGAGAGACCCAGTACTTC. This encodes CSVSGGETQYF.

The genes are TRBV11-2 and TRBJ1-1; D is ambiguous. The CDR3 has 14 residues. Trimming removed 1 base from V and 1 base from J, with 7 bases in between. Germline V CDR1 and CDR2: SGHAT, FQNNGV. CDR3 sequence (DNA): TGTGCCAGCAGCTTAGGGTTCAGGAACACTGAAGCTTTCTTT. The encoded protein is CASSLGFRNTEAFF.

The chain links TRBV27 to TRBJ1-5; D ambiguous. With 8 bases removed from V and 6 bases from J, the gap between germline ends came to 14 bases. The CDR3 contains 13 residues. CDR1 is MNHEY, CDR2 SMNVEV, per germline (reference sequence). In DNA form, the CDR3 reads TGTGCCAGCTCATGGAATCGGGGTCAGCCCCAGCATTTT. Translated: CASSWNRGQPQHF.

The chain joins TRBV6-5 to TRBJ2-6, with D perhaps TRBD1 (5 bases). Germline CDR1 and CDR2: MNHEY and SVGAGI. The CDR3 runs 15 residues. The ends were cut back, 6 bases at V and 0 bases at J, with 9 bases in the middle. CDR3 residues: CASRPTVSGANVLTF. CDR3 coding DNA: TGTGCCAGCAGGCCGACAGTCTCTGGGGCCAACGTCCTGACTTTC.

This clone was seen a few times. CDR3 amino acids: CASSNSGGQRTDTQYF. The CDR3 bases are TGTGCCAGTAGTAACAGCGGGGGCCAGCGGACAGATACGCAGTATTTT. The chain carries TRBV19 and TRBJ2-3, with 8 bases fitting TRBD2. CDR1 is LNHDA and CDR2 is SQIVND in the germline V gene (reference sequence). This CDR3 has 16 amino acids. The V gene end was trimmed by 4 bases and the J gene end by 3 bases; junction bases not matched to a gene: 9.

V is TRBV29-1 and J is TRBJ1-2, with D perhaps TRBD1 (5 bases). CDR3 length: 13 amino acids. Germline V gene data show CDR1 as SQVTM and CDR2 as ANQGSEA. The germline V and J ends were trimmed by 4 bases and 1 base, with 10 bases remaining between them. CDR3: CSVVGGDNYGYTF. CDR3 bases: TGCAGCGTTGTAGGAGGGGATAACTATGGCTACACCTTC.

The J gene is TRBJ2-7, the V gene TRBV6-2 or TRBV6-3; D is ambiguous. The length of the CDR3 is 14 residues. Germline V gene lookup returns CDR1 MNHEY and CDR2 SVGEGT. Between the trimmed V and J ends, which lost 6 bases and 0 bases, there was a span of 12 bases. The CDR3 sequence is CASSLTWSSYEQYF. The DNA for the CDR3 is TGTGCCAGCAGCCTAACCTGGAGCTCCTACGAGCAGTACTTC.

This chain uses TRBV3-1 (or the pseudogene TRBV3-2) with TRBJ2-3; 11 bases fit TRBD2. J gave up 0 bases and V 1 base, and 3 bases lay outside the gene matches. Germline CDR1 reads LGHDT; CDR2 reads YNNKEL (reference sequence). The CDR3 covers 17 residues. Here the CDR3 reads CASSQVASGGSTDTQYF. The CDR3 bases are TGTGCCAGCAGCCAAGTAGCTAGCGGGGGGAGCACAGATACGCAGTATTTT.

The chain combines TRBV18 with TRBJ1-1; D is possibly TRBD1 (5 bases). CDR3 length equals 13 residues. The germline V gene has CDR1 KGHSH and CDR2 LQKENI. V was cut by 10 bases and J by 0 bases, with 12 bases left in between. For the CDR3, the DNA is TGTGCCACCTCCAGGGCAGTGAACACTGAAGCTTTCTTT. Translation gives CATSRAVNTEAFF.

CDR3 sequence: CASSPGLVYEQYF. The DNA for the CDR3 is TGTGCCAGCTCACCGGGACTAGTATATGAGCAGTACTTC. The chain joins TRBV18 to TRBJ2-7; 8 positions match TRBD2. V was clipped by 3 bases and J by 7 bases; unmatched bases: 5. CDR3 size: 13 residues. CDR1 and CDR2 from the germline V gene are KGHSH and LQKENI.

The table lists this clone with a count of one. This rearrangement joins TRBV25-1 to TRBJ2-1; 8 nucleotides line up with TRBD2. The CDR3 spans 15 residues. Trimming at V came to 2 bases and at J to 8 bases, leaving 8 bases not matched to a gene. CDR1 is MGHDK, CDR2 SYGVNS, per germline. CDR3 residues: CASSEESSGWDEQFF. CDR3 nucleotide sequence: TGTGCCAGCAGTGAAGAGTCTAGCGGGTGGGATGAGCAGTTCTTC.

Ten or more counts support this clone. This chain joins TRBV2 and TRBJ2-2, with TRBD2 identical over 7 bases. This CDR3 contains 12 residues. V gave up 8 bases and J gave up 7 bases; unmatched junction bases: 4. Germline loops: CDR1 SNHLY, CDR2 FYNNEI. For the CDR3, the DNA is TGTGCCAGCGAGAGCGGGATCGGGGAGCTGTTTTTT. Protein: CASESGIGELFF.

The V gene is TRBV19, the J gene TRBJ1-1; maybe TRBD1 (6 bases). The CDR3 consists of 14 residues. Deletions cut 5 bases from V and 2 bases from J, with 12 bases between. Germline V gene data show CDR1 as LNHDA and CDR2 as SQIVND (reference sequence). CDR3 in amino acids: CASSYRAPNTEAFF. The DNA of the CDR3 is TGTGCCAGTAGTTACAGGGCCCCCAACACTGAAGCTTTCTTT.

The DNA of the CDR3 is TGTGCCAGCAGCTTAGGGGACAGGGGCTACAATGAGCAGTTCTTC. Its protein is CASSLGDRGYNEQFF. The chain recombines TRBV11-3 with TRBJ2-1, with 10 bases matching TRBD1. This CDR3 has 15 amino acids. Looked up from germline, CDR1 is SGHNT and CDR2 is YENEEA. The J segment lost 3 bases and the V segment lost 1 base, leaving 0 bases of the junction unmatched.

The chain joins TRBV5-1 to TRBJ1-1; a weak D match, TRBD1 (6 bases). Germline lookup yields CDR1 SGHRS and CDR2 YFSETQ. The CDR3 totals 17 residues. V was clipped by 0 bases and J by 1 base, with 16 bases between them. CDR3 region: CASSLGPGTNPNTEAFF. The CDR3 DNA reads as TGCGCCAGCAGCTTGGGCCCCGGGACAAATCCGAACACTGAAGCTTTCTTT.

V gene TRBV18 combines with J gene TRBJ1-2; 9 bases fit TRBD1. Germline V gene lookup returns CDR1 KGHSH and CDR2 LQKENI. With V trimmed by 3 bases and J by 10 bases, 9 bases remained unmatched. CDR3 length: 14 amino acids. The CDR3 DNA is TGTGCCAGCTCACCCTCACAGGGGGCGCGGTCCTACACCTTC. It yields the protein CASSPSQGARSYTF.

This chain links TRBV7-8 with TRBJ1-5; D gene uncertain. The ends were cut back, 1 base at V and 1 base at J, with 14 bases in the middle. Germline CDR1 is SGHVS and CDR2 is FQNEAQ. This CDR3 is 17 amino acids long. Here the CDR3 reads CASSLVFGVGSNQPQHF. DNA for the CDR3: TGTGCCAGCAGCTTAGTTTTCGGGGTGGGGAGCAATCAGCCCCAGCATTTT. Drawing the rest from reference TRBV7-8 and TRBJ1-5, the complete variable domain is GAGVSQSPRYKVAKRGQDVALRCDPISGHVSLFWYQQALGQGPEFLTYFQNEAQLDKSGLPSDRFFAERPEGSVSTLKIQRTQQEDSAVYLCASSLVFGVGSNQPQHFGDGTRLSIL.

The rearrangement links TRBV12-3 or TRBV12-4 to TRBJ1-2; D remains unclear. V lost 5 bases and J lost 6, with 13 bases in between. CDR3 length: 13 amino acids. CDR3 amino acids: CASSLTPRDGYTF. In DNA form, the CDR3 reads TGTGCCAGCAGTCTGACACCCCGAGATGGCTACACCTTC.

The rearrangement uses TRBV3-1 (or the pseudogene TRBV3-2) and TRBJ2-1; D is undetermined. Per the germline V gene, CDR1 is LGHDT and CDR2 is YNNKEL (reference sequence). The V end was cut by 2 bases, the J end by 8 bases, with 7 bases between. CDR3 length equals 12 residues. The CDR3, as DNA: TGTGCCAGCAGCCAACTAGACGATGAGCAGTTCTTC. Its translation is CASSQLDDEQFF.

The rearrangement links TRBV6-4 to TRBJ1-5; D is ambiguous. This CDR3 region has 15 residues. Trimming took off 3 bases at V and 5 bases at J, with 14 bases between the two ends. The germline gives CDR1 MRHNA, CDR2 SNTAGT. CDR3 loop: CASSEEVGRDQPQHF. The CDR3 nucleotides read TGTGCCAGCAGTGAGGAGGTTGGGAGGGATCAGCCCCAGCATTTT.

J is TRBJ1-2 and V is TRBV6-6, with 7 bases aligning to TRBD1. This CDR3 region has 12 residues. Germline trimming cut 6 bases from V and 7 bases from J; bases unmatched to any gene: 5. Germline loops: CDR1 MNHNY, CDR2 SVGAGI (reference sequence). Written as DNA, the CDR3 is TGTGCCAGCAGCCGAGACAGGGCTGGCTACACCTTC. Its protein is CASSRDRAGYTF.